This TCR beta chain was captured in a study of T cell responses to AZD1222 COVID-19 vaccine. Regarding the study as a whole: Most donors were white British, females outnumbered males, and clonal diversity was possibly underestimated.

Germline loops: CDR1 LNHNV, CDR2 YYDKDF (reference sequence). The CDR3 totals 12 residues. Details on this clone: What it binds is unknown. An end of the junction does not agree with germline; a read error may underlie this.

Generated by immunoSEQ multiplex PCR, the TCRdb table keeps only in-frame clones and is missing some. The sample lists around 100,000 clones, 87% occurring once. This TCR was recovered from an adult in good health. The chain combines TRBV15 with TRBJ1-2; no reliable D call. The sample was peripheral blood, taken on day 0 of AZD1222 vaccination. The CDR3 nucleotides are TGTGCCACCAGTAGAGGGAGGGATGGCTACACCTTC. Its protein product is CATSRGRDGYTF.